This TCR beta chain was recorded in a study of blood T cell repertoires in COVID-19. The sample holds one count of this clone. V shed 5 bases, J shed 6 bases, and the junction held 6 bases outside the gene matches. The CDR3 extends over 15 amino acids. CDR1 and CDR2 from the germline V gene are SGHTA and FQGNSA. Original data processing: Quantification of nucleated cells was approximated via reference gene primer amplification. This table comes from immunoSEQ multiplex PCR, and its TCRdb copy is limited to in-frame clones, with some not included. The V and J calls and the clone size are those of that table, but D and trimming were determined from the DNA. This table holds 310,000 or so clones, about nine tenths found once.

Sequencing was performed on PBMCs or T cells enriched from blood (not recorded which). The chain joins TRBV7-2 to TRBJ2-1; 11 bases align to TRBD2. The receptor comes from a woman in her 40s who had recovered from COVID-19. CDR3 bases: TGTGCCAGCAGCCCCCGACTAGCGGGAACCAATGAGCAGTTCTTC. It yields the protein CASSPRLAGTNEQFF. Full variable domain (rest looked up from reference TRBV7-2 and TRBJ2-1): GAGVSQSPSNKVTEKGKDVELRCDPISGHTALYWYRQSLGQGLEFLIYFQGNSAPDKSGLPSDRFSAERTGGSVSTLTIQRTQQEDSAVYLCASSPRLAGTNEQFFGPGTRLTVL.